This entry is about one TCR beta chain. Its antigen is undetermined. The data were taken from a study of OX40 agonist ivuxolimab in advanced cancers. Overall study findings and caveats: Partial responders at 0.1-3.0 mg/kg showed near-lowest clonal expansion. Dosing at 0.1 to 3.0 mg/kg was accompanied by clonal expansion of CD4+ and CD8+ blood T cells by week 6. Low normalized T-cell clonal expansion was also seen in some nonresponders.

CDR3 size: 15 residues. V was clipped by 6 bases and J by 4 bases, with 18 bases between them. Germline lookup yields CDR1 MNHEY and CDR2 SVGAGI. Produced via immunoSEQ multiplex PCR; TCRdb's table is partial and in-frame only. The sample includes fewer than 60,000 clones, approximately 90% of them seen just once. This clonotype originated in an adult with an advanced solid tumor such as melanoma, head and neck, liver or kidney cancer. This specimen was CD4+ or CD8+ T cells sorted from blood, taken in a trial of the OX40 agonist ivuxolimab. The J gene is TRBJ1-1, the V gene TRBV6-5; weak D call: TRBD1 (5 bases). This CDR3 reads CASRFFGQRGTEAFF. CDR3 nucleotide sequence: TGTGCCAGCAGATTTTTCGGACAAAGGGGCACTGAAGCTTTCTTT.